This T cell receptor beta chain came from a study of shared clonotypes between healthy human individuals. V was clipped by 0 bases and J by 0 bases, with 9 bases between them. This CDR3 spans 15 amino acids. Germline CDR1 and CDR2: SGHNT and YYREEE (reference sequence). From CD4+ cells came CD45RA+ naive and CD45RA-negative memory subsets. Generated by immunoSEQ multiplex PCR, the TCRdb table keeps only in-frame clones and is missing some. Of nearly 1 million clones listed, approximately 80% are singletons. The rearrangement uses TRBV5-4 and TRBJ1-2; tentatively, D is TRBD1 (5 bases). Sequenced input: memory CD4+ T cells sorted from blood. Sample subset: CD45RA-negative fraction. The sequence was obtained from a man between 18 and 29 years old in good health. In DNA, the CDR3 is TGTGCCAGCAGCTTGGTAGGGGTGACTAACTATGGCTACACCTTC. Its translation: CASSLVGVTNYGYTF.